What follows are 19 T cell receptor beta chains derived from one specimen sequenced in a study of regulatory T cells in long-lasting Graves disease. Through Arm-PCR of CDR3 regions and iRepertoire HTBI primers, TCR beta libraries were built. One entry per CDR3 protein, called by TCRdb with MiXCR from the multiplex PCR reads. Here the sample spans hundreds of thousands of distinct CDR3 sequences, over 15% being singletons. Noted time point: newly diagnosed GD, antithyroid drugs for less than 3 months. Scientists built the TCR library using RNA that was extracted from PBMCs. These same records also appear under a second study, on T cells in Graves' hyperthyroidism and ophthalmopathy.

Sequencing used peripheral blood mononuclear cells (PBMCs), obtained at new diagnosis, from a patient treated with antithyroid drugs. All receptors come from a man between 35 and 55 years old with Graves disease.

In its sample, this clonotype was seen many times. The V gene is TRBV3-1, the J gene TRBJ2-7, with D unclear. Trimming stripped 5 bases from V and 6 bases from J, with 8 bases between. Per the germline V gene, CDR1 is LGHDT and CDR2 is YNNKEL (reference sequence). This CDR3 has 11 residues. CDR3 DNA: TGTGCCAGCAGCACCCTATCCGAGCAGTACTTC. Protein: CASSTLSEQYF.

The chain uses TRBV9 and TRBJ1-2, with TRBD1 as a possible D gene (5 bases). Germline V CDR1 and CDR2: SGDLS, YYNGEE. V was cut by 4 bases and J by 3 bases, with 19 bases left in between. This CDR3 has 16 amino acids. Here the CDR3 reads CASSLGLRGADYGYTF. For the CDR3, the DNA is TGTGCCAGCAGCTTAGGCCTGAGGGGAGCGGACTATGGCTACACCTTC.

This clonotype has more than one count but fewer than ten. The V gene is TRBV15, the J gene TRBJ1-6; no clear D gene. V was clipped by 3 bases and J by 11 bases, with 14 bases between them. The CDR3 has 14 amino acids. Looked up from germline, CDR1 is LNHNV and CDR2 is YYDKDF (reference sequence). CDR3 in DNA: TGTGCCACCAGCAGCTCGGGGATTTGGCCACCCCTCCACTTT. This translates into CATSSSGIWPPLHF.

The chain uses TRBV19 and TRBJ2-1, with a tentative D call TRBD1 (5 bases). CDR3 size: 14 residues. The germline V gene encodes CDR1 LNHDA and CDR2 SQIVND (reference sequence). Trimming removed 4 bases at V and 5 bases at J, with 12 bases between. CDR3 nucleotides: TGTGCCAGTAGTAGACAGTTGGCACACAATGAGCAGTTCTTC. This encodes CASSRQLAHNEQFF.

The chain combines TRBV20-1 with TRBJ1-5; D gene uncertain. Germline CDR1 is DFQATT and CDR2 is SNEGSKA (reference sequence). V was trimmed by 4 bases and J by 9 bases, leaving 13 bases between them. The CDR3 length is 12 residues. CDR3 loop: CSANDGGRPQHF. The CDR3 coding sequence is TGCAGTGCTAATGACGGTGGTCGGCCCCAGCATTTT.

This clonotype came up a few times. A clone one base away is much larger, so this may be a read error. The V gene is TRBV12-3 or TRBV12-4, the J gene TRBJ2-3, with 7 positions matching TRBD1. This CDR3 comprises 14 residues. V trimming: 10 bases; J trimming: 2 bases; junction bases outside the gene matches: 9. CDR3 sequence: CATRQGRNTDTQYF. The CDR3 DNA reads TGTGCCACACGACAGGGACGGAACACAGATACGCAGTATTTT.

This clonotype was seen many times. The genes are TRBV5-1 and TRBJ2-7; 11 positions match TRBD2. Germline V gene sequence: CDR1 SGHRS, CDR2 YFSETQ. Germline trimming cut 4 bases from V and 1 base from J; bases unmatched to any gene: 7. CDR3 length: 16 amino acids. Here the CDR3 reads CASSRSTSGGSYEQYF. As DNA, the CDR3 is TGCGCCAGCAGCCGCTCTACTAGCGGGGGATCCTACGAGCAGTACTTC. Together with reference TRBV5-1 and TRBJ2-7, the CDR3 gives the full variable domain: KAGVTQTPRYLIKTRGQQVTLSCSPISGHRSVSWYQQTPGQGLQFLFEYFSETQRNKGNFPGRFSGRQFSNSRSEMNVSTLELGDSALYLCASSRSTSGGSYEQYFGPGTRLTVT.

This clonotype has a count of ten or more. The chain has TRBV12-3 or TRBV12-4 and TRBJ1-4, with D possibly being TRBD1 (6 bases). The CDR3 extends over 14 amino acids. Trimming cost V 7 bases and J 6 bases, with 15 bases left between them. This CDR3 is CASTLRGADEKLFF. CDR3 nucleotide sequence: TGTGCCAGCACCCTGCGGGGGGCGGATGAAAAACTGTTTTTT.

For this clonotype: Without the conserved terminal phenylalanine or tryptophan, this CDR3 likely stems from a read error. V gene TRBV5-4 combines with J gene TRBJ1-1; D is ambiguous. V gave up 1 base and J gave up 3 bases, with 10 bases separating them. Germline assignment: CDR1 SGHNT and CDR2 YYREEE (reference sequence). This CDR3 comprises 14 residues. The CDR3 sequence: CASSLLRADTEAFC. CDR3 nucleotides: TGTGCCAGCAGCTTGCTTAGGGCGGACACTGAAGCTTTCTGT.

This clonotype was found a few times. Since the CDR3 does not end with the conserved phenylalanine or tryptophan, this likely comes from a read error. The chain joins TRBV5-1 to TRBJ2-5; D remains ambiguous. The germline V gene has CDR1 SGHRS and CDR2 YFSETQ. The CDR3 runs 14 residues. V was shortened by 1 base and J by 2 bases, with 9 bases between the two germline ends. The chain's CDR3 is CASSLRGSQETQYL. CDR3 coding DNA: TGCGCCAGCAGCTTGAGAGGTTCTCAAGAGACCCAGTACCTC.

Only a few counts were recorded for this clonotype. In nucleotides, the CDR3 is TGTGCCAGCAGCTATAGGGGCGGGGGCCCCGGGGAGCTGTTTTTT. This gives the protein CASSYRGGGPGELFF. The V and J genes are TRBV3-1 and TRBJ2-2; D possibly corresponds to TRBD2 (7 bases). Germline CDR1 and CDR2: LGHDT and YNNKEL (reference sequence). V was pared by 5 bases and J by 6 bases, with 16 bases between. The CDR3 is made up of 15 amino acids.

This clonotype was picked up one time. This sequence joins TRBV7-3 and TRBJ2-1, with 8 bases aligning to TRBD2. The V gene's germline CDR1 is SGHTA and CDR2 FQGTGA. This CDR3 is built from 16 residues. Unmatched junction bases numbered 7, after V lost 0 bases and J lost 6 bases. For the CDR3, the DNA is TGTGCCAGCAGCTTAACCGGTGGTAGCGGGGCCAATGAGCAGTTCTTC. This sequence encodes CASSLTGGSGANEQFF.

The sample holds a few counts of this clonotype. This CDR3 is CASSQEAFQETQYF. DNA for the CDR3: TGTGCCAGCAGCCAAGAGGCGTTCCAAGAGACCCAGTACTTC. The chain links TRBV3-1 to TRBJ2-5; D gene uncertain. The V gene lost 0 bases and the J gene lost 1 base, with 6 bases spanning the gap. Per germline, CDR1 LGHDT and CDR2 YNNKEL (reference sequence). The CDR3 runs 14 residues.

This clonotype was recorded many times. The chain joins TRBV5-1 to TRBJ1-5; TRBD1 matches at 8 bases. The CDR3 is 15 residues long. V was pared by 0 bases and J by 6 bases, with 5 bases of the junction left unmatched. Germline values: CDR1 SGHRS, CDR2 YFSETQ. Here the CDR3 DNA reads TGCGCCAGCAGCTTGGAGGGACAGGACGGTCAGCCCCAGCATTTT. Protein sequence: CASSLEGQDGQPQHF.

Many counts were recorded for this clonotype. The chain employs TRBV20-1 and TRBJ2-7; 9 bases align to TRBD1. J lost 7 bases, V lost 6 bases, and 7 bases had no gene match. The germline V gene has CDR1 DFQATT and CDR2 SNEGSKA (reference sequence). The CDR3 totals 12 residues. The CDR3 loop reads CSAPPTGGEQYF. CDR3 in DNA: TGCAGTGCGCCACCGACAGGGGGTGAGCAGTACTTC.

This clonotype was counted only a few times. V usage is TRBV7-9 and J usage is TRBJ1-4; 9 bases fit TRBD1. CDR1 is SEHNR and CDR2 is FQNEAQ in the germline V gene (reference sequence). The CDR3 extends over 15 amino acids. Trimming took 5 bases from V and 7 from J; bases not matched to a gene: 8. The CDR3 here is CASSPTGQGGEKLFF. The CDR3 DNA reads TGTGCCAGCAGCCCCACGGGACAGGGAGGTGAAAAACTGTTTTTT.

The chain uses TRBV20-1 and TRBJ1-5, with unresolved D. With 2 bases removed from V and 3 bases from J, the gap between germline ends came to 11 bases. The CDR3 is 14 residues long. The germline CDR1 and CDR2 sequences are DFQATT and SNEGSKA (reference sequence). CDR3 amino acids: CSARKGRFNQPQHF. In DNA form, the CDR3 reads TGCAGTGCTAGAAAAGGACGGTTCAATCAGCCCCAGCATTTT.

This clonotype was counted many times. The chain couples TRBV12-3 or TRBV12-4 to TRBJ2-2; D uncertain. Trimming took off 7 bases at V and 4 bases at J, with 10 bases between the two ends. The CDR3 extends over 13 amino acids. The CDR3 coding sequence is TGTGCCAGCACGGTCCAGTTCACCGGGGAGCTGTTTTTT. It specifies CASTVQFTGELFF.

A note on this clonotype: The junction and the germline gene differ at one end; a read error may be behind it. This chain links TRBV10-3 with TRBJ2-7, with D unresolved. The CDR3 loop spans 15 amino acids. CDR1 is ENHRY, CDR2 SYGVKD, per germline. This chain's CDR3 is CAISDSLSLEPNVDF. The CDR3 nucleotides are TGTGCCATCAGTGACAGCCTTTCCCTGGAACCCAATGTGGACTTC.